This is a list of T cell receptor beta chains from one sample in a study of CD8 T cells in ankylosing spondylitis. Using its own MiXCR run on the 5' RACE reads, TCRdb lists one record per CDR3 protein. The sample shows 200,000 to 300,000 distinct CDR3 sequences, approximately 9% of them seen only once. Input material: blood, either unsorted or a sorted T cell fraction (not recorded which). These receptors all come from a male donor with ankylosing spondylitis or in good health (not recorded which). Each CDR3 is given with its conserved first and last residue. Each record gives: V gene, clone size, D gene, J gene, CDR3 DNA, CDR3 protein. The D gene is left open where the match is weak. Size is stated for part of the rows, as once, few or many counts, or as a class when the clone is expanded.

>TRBV18|many|TRBD1|TRBJ2-7
TGTGCCAGCTCAACACGGGACAGATACTCCTACGAGCAGTACTTC
CASSTRDRYSYEQYF
>TRBV6-1|many|.|TRBJ1-6
TGTGCCAGCAGGGACAGTAACTATAATTCACCCCTCCACTTT
CASRDSNYNSPLHF
>TRBV20-1|many|.|TRBJ2-7
TGCAGTGCTTCTCAGGGCTCCTACGAGCAGTACTTC
CSASQGSYEQYF
>TRBV7-3|few|.|TRBJ2-7
TGTGCCAGCAGCTTAGCGGCCGGGGCAGACGAGCAGTACTTC
CASSLAAGADEQYF
>TRBV5-1|many|.|TRBJ2-1
TGCGCCAGCAGCTCCCAATACAAATACAATGAGCAGTTCTTC
CASSSQYKYNEQFF
>TRBV6-1|few|.|TRBJ2-3
TGTGCCAGCAGGCGATGGGAAGTCCCAGATACGCAGTATTTT
CASRRWEVPDTQYF
>TRBV6-2/TRBV6-3|few|.|TRBJ2-1
TGTGCCAGCAGTTACCTATACAATGAGCAGTTCTTC
CASSYLYNEQFF
>TRBV7-6|.|.|TRBJ2-5
TGTGCCAGCAGCTTCACTAACCAAGAGACCCAGTACTTC
CASSFTNQETQYF
>TRBV28|many|TRBD2|TRBJ2-4
TGTGCCACCCTCCCAACTAGCGGGGTAGCCAAAAACATTCAGTACTTC
CATLPTSGVAKNIQYF
>TRBV5-1|many|.|TRBJ2-7
TGCGCCAGCAGCTATAGAGGGGTGGATGAGCAGTACTTC
CASSYRGVDEQYF
>TRBV4-1|many|.|TRBJ1-2
TGCGCCAGCAGCCAAGACCCCCCTCTGGGGGCGCGAAGCTACACCTTC
CASSQDPPLGARSYTF
>TRBV5-4|.|.|TRBJ2-5
TGTGCCAGCAGTTGGCCAGGGGGGACCCCAGAGACCCAGTACTTC
CASSWPGGTPETQYF
>TRBV5-1|.|.|TRBJ2-7
TGCGCCAGCAGCTTGGATACCAGATACGAGCAGTACTTC
CASSLDTRYEQYF
>TRBV19|.|.|TRBJ1-4
TGTGCCAGTAGTATAGATCGACAGACCTATGGAAAACTGTTTTTT
CASSIDRQTYGKLFF
>TRBV28|many|.|TRBJ1-5
TGTGCCAGCAGTTTAGGGGGAGGGATCAATCAGCCCCAGCATTTT
CASSLGGGINQPQHF
>TRBV3-1|many|.|TRBJ2-3
TGTGCCAGCAGCCAGACCCGGGCCCGCACAGATACGCAGTATTTT
CASSQTRARTDTQYF
>TRBV7-9|many|.|TRBJ1-2
TGTGCCAGCAGCCCCTTTGACTCCCCAGAACCCTATGGCTACACCTTC
CASSPFDSPEPYGYTF
>TRBV7-8|.|.|TRBJ1-2
TGTGCCAGCAGACCTGGACAGTCTAACTATGGCTACACCTTC
CASRPGQSNYGYTF
>TRBV18|many|.|TRBJ2-3
TGTGCCAGCTCACCAGTCGCGAACAGGGTGGTACTAGATACGCAGTATTTT
CASSPVANRVVLDTQYF
>TRBV7-2|many|.|TRBJ2-7
TGTGCCAGCAGCTTAGGGACGGGTTTCTACGAGCAGTACTTC
CASSLGTGFYEQYF
>TRBV7-8|many|.|TRBJ2-7
TGTGCCAGCAGCTTATGGGCGGGAACTACCTACGAGCAGTACTTC
CASSLWAGTTYEQYF
>TRBV13|.|.|TRBJ2-7
TGTGCCAGCAGCTTGTCGCTATACGAGCAGTACTTC
CASSLSLYEQYF
>TRBV20-1|few|TRBD2|TRBJ2-5
TGCAGTGCTAATCCGGGGGGAGGGCCGTCAATAGGTACCCAGTACTTC
CSANPGGGPSIGTQYF